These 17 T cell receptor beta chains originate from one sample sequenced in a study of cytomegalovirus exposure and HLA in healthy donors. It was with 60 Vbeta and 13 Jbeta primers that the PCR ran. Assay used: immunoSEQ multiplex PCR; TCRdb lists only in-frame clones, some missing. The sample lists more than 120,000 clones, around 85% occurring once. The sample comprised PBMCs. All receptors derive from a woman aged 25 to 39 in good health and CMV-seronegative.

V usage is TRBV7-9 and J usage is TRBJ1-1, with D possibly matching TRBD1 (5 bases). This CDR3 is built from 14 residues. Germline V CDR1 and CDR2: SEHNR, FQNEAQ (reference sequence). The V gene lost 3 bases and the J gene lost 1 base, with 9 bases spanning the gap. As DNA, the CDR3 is TGTGCCAGCAGCTTCAGGAGGGGGAACACTGAAGCTTTCTTT. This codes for CASSFRRGNTEAFF.

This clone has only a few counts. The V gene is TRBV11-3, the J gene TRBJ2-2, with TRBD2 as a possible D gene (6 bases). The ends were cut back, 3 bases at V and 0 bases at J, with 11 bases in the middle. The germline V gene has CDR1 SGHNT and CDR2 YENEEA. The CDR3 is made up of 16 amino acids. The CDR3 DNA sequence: TGTGCCAGCAGCTTGGGGACTTACGCGAACACCGGGGAGCTGTTTTTT. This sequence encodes CASSLGTYANTGELFF.

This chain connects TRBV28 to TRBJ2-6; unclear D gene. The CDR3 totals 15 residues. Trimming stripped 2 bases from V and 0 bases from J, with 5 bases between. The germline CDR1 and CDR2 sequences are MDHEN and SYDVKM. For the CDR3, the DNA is TGTGCCAGCAGTTTAGGCCTCTCTGGGGCCAACGTCCTGACTTTC. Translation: CASSLGLSGANVLTF.

The CDR3 loop is CASSLRWTGSSYNSPLHF. The CDR3 DNA sequence: TGTGCCAGCAGCTTAAGATGGACAGGGAGCTCCTATAATTCACCCCTCCACTTT. The V and J genes are TRBV7-6 and TRBJ1-6; 8 positions agree with TRBD1. This CDR3 has 18 amino acids. The J segment lost 0 bases and the V segment lost 2 bases, leaving 6 bases of the junction unmatched. Looked up from germline, CDR1 is SGHVS and CDR2 is FNYEAQ.

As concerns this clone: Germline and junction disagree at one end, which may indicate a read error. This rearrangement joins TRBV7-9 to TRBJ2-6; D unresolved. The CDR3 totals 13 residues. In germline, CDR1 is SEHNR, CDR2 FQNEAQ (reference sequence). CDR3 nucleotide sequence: TGTTCCAGCAGTAGAACCGGGGCCAACGTCCTGACTTTC. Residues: CSSSRTGANVLTF.

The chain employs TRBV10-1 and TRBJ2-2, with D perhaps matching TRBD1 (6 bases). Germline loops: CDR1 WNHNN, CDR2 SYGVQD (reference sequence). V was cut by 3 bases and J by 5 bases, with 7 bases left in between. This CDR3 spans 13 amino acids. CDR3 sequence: CASSEGGTGELFF. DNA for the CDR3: TGCGCCAGCAGTGAAGGGGGAACCGGGGAGCTGTTTTTT.

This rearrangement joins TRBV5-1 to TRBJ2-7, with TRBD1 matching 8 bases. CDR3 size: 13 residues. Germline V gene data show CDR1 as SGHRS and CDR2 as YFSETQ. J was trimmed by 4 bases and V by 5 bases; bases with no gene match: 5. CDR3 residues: CASSWDRFYEQYF. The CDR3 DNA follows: TGCGCCAGCAGTTGGGACAGGTTTTACGAGCAGTACTTC.

The CDR3 nucleotides read TGTGCCAGCTCACCAAGCGGGGGACTTAATGAAAAACTGTTTTTT. This translates into CASSPSGGLNEKLFF. The V and J genes are TRBV18 and TRBJ1-4; D is perhaps TRBD1 (5 bases). Trimming stripped 2 bases from V and 4 bases from J, with 11 bases between. The CDR3 contains 15 residues. Germline assignment: CDR1 KGHSH and CDR2 LQKENI.

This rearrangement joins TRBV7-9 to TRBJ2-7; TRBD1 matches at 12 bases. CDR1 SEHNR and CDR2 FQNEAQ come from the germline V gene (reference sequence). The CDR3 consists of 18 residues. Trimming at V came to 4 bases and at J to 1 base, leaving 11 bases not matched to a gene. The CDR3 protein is CASSSPLGTGGRSYEQYF. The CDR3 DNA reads TGTGCCAGCAGCTCTCCCCTCGGGACAGGGGGCCGGTCCTACGAGCAGTACTTC.

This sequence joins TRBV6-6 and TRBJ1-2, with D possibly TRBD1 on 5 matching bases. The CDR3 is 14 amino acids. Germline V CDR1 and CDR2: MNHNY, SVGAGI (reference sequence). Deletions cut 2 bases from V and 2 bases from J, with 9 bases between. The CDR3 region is CASSYRGTNYGYTF. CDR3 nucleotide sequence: TGTGCCAGCAGTTACCGGGGGACGAACTATGGCTACACCTTC.

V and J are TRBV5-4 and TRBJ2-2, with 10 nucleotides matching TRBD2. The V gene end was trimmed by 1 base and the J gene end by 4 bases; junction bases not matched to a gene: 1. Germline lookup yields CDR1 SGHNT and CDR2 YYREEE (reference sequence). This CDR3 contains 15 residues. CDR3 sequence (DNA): TGTGCCAGCAGCTTGACTAGCGGGGCCACCGGGGAGCTGTTTTTT. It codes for CASSLTSGATGELFF.

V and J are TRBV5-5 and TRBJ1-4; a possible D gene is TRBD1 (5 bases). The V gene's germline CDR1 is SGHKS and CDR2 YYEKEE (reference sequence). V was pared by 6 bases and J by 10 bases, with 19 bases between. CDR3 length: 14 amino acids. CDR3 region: CASTPTWGGGKLFF. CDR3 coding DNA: TGTGCCAGCACCCCAACGTGGGGGGGTGGAAAACTGTTTTTT.

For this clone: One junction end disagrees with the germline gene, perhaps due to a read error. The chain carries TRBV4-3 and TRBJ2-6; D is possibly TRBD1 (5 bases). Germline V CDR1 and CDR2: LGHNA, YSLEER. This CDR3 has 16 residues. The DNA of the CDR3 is TGCGCCAGCAGCCAAGAGTACAGCTCTGGGGCCAACGCCCTGACTTTC. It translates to CASSQEYSSGANALTF.

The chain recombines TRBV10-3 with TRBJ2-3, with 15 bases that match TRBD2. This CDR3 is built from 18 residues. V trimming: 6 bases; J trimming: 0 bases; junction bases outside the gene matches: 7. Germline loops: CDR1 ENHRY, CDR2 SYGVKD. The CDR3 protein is CAIRRTSGREYSTDTQYF. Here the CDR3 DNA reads TGTGCCATCAGGCGGACTAGCGGGAGGGAGTATAGCACAGATACGCAGTATTTT.

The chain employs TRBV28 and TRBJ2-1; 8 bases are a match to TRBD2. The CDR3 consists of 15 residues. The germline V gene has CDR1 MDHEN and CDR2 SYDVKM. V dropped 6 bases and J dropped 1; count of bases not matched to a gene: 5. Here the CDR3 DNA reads TGTGCCAGCAGACCGAAGCGGGGGTCCTACAATGAGCAGTTCTTC. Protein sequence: CASRPKRGSYNEQFF.

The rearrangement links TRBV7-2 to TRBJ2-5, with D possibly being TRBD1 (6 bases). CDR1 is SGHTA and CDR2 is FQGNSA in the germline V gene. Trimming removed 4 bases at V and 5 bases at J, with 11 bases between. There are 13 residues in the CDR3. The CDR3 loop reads CASSSDRWETQYF. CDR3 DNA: TGTGCCAGCAGCTCCGACAGGTGGGAGACCCAGTACTTC.

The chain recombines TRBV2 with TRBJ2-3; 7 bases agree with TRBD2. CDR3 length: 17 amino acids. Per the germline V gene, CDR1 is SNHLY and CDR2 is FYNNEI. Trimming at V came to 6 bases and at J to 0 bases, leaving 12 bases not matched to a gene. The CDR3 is CASSDLVGGTSTDTQYF. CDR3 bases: TGTGCCAGCAGCGACCTAGTCGGGGGGACTAGCACAGATACGCAGTATTTT.